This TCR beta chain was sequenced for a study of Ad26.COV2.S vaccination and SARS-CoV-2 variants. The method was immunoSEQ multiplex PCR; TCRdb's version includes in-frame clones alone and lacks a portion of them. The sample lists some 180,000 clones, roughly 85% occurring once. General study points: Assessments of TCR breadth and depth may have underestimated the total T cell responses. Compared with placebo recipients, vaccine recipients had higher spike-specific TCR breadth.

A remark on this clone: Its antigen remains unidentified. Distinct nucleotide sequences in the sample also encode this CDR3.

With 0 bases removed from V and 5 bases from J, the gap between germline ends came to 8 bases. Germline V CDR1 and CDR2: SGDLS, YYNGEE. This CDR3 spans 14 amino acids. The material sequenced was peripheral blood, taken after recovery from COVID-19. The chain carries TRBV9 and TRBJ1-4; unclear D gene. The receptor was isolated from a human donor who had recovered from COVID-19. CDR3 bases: TGTGCCAGCAGCGTAGACAGAGGGAATGAAAAACTGTTTTTT. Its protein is CASSVDRGNEKLFF.